The 12 T cell receptor beta chains given below trace back to one sample, sequenced in a study of blood T cell repertoires in COVID-19 (dated by TCRdb to 2018 to 2020). The library was generated by the immunoSEQ multiplex PCR assay. Sourced from immuneACCESS, this table was stored by TCRdb with only in-frame sequences that have V and J called. A share of the clones is absent; for the studies checked, an unresolved V gene accounts for under half, and the remainder has no known explanation. The sample includes 250,000 to 350,000 clones, with roughly 83% observed a single time. Of the sample, roughly 1.5% falls within the top ten clones. The specimen sequenced was peripheral blood. Receptor source: a human donor with COVID-19, enrolled during active disease. The donor label of this sample is uncertain.

The chain recombines TRBV21-1 with TRBJ2-2; TRBD2, as called in the table, went unchecked against the DNA. TRBV21-1 is a pseudogene. The CDR3 consists of 13 residues. The CDR3 protein is CASSSPRGDLLFF. In DNA, the CDR3 is TGTGCCAGCAGCTCCCCACGGGGGGACTTACTGTTTTTT.

The chain combines TRBV12-3 or TRBV12-4 with TRBJ1-4, with D perhaps TRBD1 (5 bases). The V and J ends lost 5 bases and 8 bases respectively, with 12 bases between them. CDR3 length equals 13 residues. The CDR3 DNA reads as TGTGCCAGCAGTCCCGCCAGGGTCGAAAAACTGTTTTTT. Translating it yields CASSPARVEKLFF.

This chain links TRBV27 with TRBJ2-1; TRBD2 matches 14 bases. The germline gives CDR1 MNHEY, CDR2 SMNVEV (reference sequence). This CDR3 has 15 residues. Trimming cost V 6 bases and J 10 bases; bases outside gene matches: 8. The CDR3 DNA sequence: TGTGCCAGCAGCAAGTCCGGGACTAGCGGGAGAGAGCAGTTCTTC. This encodes CASSKSGTSGREQFF.

The chain uses TRBV25-1 and TRBJ2-7, with D uncertain. This CDR3 has 11 amino acids. The germline V gene encodes CDR1 MGHDK and CDR2 SYGVNS. Deletions cut 5 bases from V and 6 bases from J, with 8 bases between. The CDR3 DNA sequence: TGTGCCAGCAGTCTGGGCCGCGAGCAGTACTTC. As protein: CASSLGREQYF.

V gene TRBV7-8 combines with J gene TRBJ2-7; D might be TRBD2 (6 bases). The germline V gene has CDR1 SGHVS and CDR2 FQNEAQ. The CDR3 spans 16 residues. Trimming removed 3 bases from V and 3 bases from J, with 18 bases in between. CDR3 in amino acids: CASSFVTRDSNYEQYF. The CDR3 DNA reads TGTGCCAGCAGCTTCGTGACCCGGGACTCTAACTACGAGCAGTACTTC.

The chain joins TRBV15 to TRBJ1-5; D unresolved. V was pared by 6 bases and J by 2 bases, with 14 bases between. Germline CDR1 and CDR2: LNHNV and YYDKDF (reference sequence). The CDR3 length is 15 residues. This CDR3 is CATSSGPSGNQPQHF. In DNA, the CDR3 is TGTGCCACCAGTAGTGGGCCTTCGGGCAATCAGCCCCAGCATTTT.

This clone has just one count. This CDR3 is CASSSLAGGTYEQYF. In DNA form, the CDR3 reads TGTGCCAGCAGTTCTCTAGCGGGAGGGACTTACGAGCAGTACTTC. V usage is TRBV6-5 and J usage is TRBJ2-7; 12 nucleotides line up with TRBD2. Germline V CDR1 and CDR2: MNHEY, SVGAGI. The CDR3 totals 15 residues. J was trimmed by 4 bases and V by 4 bases; bases with no gene match: 5.

Only a few counts were recorded for this clone. In nucleotides, the CDR3 is TGTGCCAGCAGCGTCGACAGGGTGTATGGCTACACCTTC. Translation gives CASSVDRVYGYTF. The chain links TRBV5-6 to TRBJ1-2; the match to TRBD1 covers 7 bases. V trimming: 4 bases; J trimming: 5 bases; junction bases outside the gene matches: 5. Germline V gene data show CDR1 as SGHDT and CDR2 as YYEEEE. The CDR3 consists of 13 residues.

This clone was seen just once. Here the CDR3 DNA reads TGTGCCAGCAGTCCTAGCGGGAGCACCCACAATGAGCAGTTCTTC. Residues: CASSPSGSTHNEQFF. The chain uses TRBV27 and TRBJ2-1; 10 bases line up with TRBD2. CDR1 MNHEY and CDR2 SMNVEV come from the germline V gene (reference sequence). The CDR3 is 15 amino acids. Losses at the gene ends were 5 bases for V and 5 bases for J; bases not matched to a gene: 6.

This clone has just a few counts. The chain recombines TRBV5-1 with TRBJ2-1, with 15 bases identical to TRBD2. The V gene's germline CDR1 is SGHRS and CDR2 YFSETQ. J gave up 9 bases and V 4 bases, and 8 bases lay outside the gene matches. The CDR3 has 16 residues. The CDR3 nucleotides are TGCGCCAGCAGCACCGGACTAGCGGGAGGGCTCGCTGAGCAGTTCTTC. Protein sequence: CASSTGLAGGLAEQFF.

V and J are TRBV6-6 and TRBJ2-1; 14 bases align to TRBD2. Germline V CDR1 and CDR2: MNHNY, SVGAGI (reference sequence). The CDR3 extends over 16 amino acids. The trim removed 6 bases at V and 5 bases at J, leaving 6 bases unmatched. Here the CDR3 reads CASSGTSGSLNNEQFF. The DNA for the CDR3 is TGTGCCAGCAGCGGGACTAGCGGGAGTCTTAACAATGAGCAGTTCTTC.

V gene TRBV6-1 combines with J gene TRBJ2-7, with D perhaps TRBD1 (9 bases). CDR3 length: 17 amino acids. The germline V gene has CDR1 MNHNS and CDR2 SASEGT. V lost 2 bases to trimming and J lost 2 bases, with 19 bases between them. This chain's CDR3 is CASSENVAGQGAYEQYF. As DNA, the CDR3 is TGTGCCAGCAGTGAAAACGTAGCGGGACAGGGCGCCTACGAGCAGTACTTC.